These 24 T cell receptor beta chains were sequenced from one sample in a study of sequential checkpoint blockade in melanoma. TCRdb's copy holds only in-frame clones and misses some; the assay was immunoSEQ multiplex PCR. The sample has under 10,000 clones, 28% seen once. Noted treatment: randomized to nivolumab then ipilimumab (arm A) or the reverse (arm B). The sequences come from tumor tissue (inferred from file names), collected from a patient given nivolumab and ipilimumab in sequence. Source of these receptors: a human donor with melanoma.

The chain links TRBV29-1 to TRBJ2-7; TRBD2 agrees at 12 bases. Germline values: CDR1 SQVTM, CDR2 ANQGSEA. V lost 3 bases and J lost 5; bases outside the gene matches: 8. The CDR3 is 15 residues long. In DNA, the CDR3 is TGCAGCGTTGAGGCGACTAGCGGGAGTCCTGACGAGCAGTACTTC. Its protein product is CSVEATSGSPDEQYF.

V usage is TRBV25-1 and J usage is TRBJ2-7; the match to TRBD2 covers 12 bases. Germline V gene lookup returns CDR1 MGHDK and CDR2 SYGVNS. V was pared by 2 bases and J by 0 bases, with 2 bases of the junction left unmatched. The CDR3 sequence is 16 residues long. DNA of the CDR3: TGTGCCAGCAGTGAAACTAGCGGGAGGAGCTCCTACGAGCAGTACTTC. Translating it yields CASSETSGRSSYEQYF.

V and J are TRBV6-8 and TRBJ2-7; TRBD1 might be the D (5 bases). Germline CDR1 and CDR2: MNHGY and SAAAGT. The V and J ends lost 6 bases and 0 bases respectively, with 12 bases between them. CDR3 length: 14 amino acids. CDR3 sequence (DNA): TGTGCCAGCAGCCCCCAACAGGTCTCCTACGAGCAGTACTTC. This sequence encodes CASSPQQVSYEQYF.

This clone occurred a few times. This chain links TRBV11-3 with TRBJ2-7; weak D call: TRBD2 (6 bases). The V gene's germline CDR1 is SGHNT and CDR2 YENEEA. This CDR3 has 14 amino acids. V lost 5 bases, J lost 0 bases, and 11 bases lay in between. The CDR3, as DNA: TGTGCCAGCAGCCTTGGGGGGAGCTCCTACGAGCAGTACTTC. As protein: CASSLGGSSYEQYF.

A few counts support this clone. The chain couples TRBV11-3 to TRBJ2-5; no firm D call. This CDR3 comprises 14 residues. Per the germline V gene, CDR1 is SGHNT and CDR2 is YENEEA. V was cut by 3 bases and J by 5 bases, with 13 bases left in between. For the CDR3, the DNA is TGTGCCAGCAGCTTGGAGTCGCTACGGGAGACCCAGTACTTC. Translation gives CASSLESLRETQYF.

The chain has TRBV10-3 and TRBJ2-5; no clear D. CDR1 and CDR2 (germline): ENHRY, SYGVKD. The V end was cut by 0 bases, the J end by 3 bases, with 8 bases between. The CDR3 is 14 amino acids. This CDR3 reads CAISESGREETQYF. CDR3 DNA: TGTGCCATCAGTGAGTCGGGAAGGGAAGAGACCCAGTACTTC.

In this sample, this clone turned up a few times. The V call is TRBV9, the J call TRBJ2-2; D is ambiguous. CDR1 SGDLS and CDR2 YYNGEE come from the germline V gene. This CDR3 has 13 residues. Trimming left V 0 bases short and J 5 bases short, with 5 bases between. The CDR3 DNA reads as TGTGCCAGCAGCGTAGTAGGGACCGGGGAGCTGTTTTTT. This sequence encodes CASSVVGTGELFF. The full variable domain, in which reference TRBV9 and TRBJ2-2 provide the parts outside the CDR3, is DSGVTQTPKHLITATGQRVTLRCSPRSGDLSVYWYQQSLDQGLQFLIQYYNGEERAKGNILERFSAQQFPDLHSELNLSSLELGDSALYFCASSVVGTGELFFGEGSRLTVL.

A few counts support this clone. DNA of the CDR3: TGTGCCTGGAGTGTGAATCAAGATACGCAGTATTTT. It yields the protein CAWSVNQDTQYF. The chain is built from TRBV30 and TRBJ2-3; D is undetermined. The CDR3 covers 12 residues. CDR1 and CDR2 from the germline V gene are GTSNPN and SVGIG (reference sequence). Trimming cost V 0 bases and J 5 bases, with 6 bases left between them.

This clone was seen a few times. This rearrangement joins TRBV6-8 to TRBJ2-7; TRBD1 might be the D (6 bases). The germline V gene encodes CDR1 MNHGY and CDR2 SAAAGT. The CDR3 sequence is 13 residues long. V was shortened by 2 bases and J by 2 bases, with 7 bases between the two germline ends. This CDR3 is CASSYGGTYEQYF. Written as DNA, the CDR3 is TGTGCCAGCAGTTACGGGGGCACCTACGAGCAGTACTTC.

The rearrangement links TRBV18 to TRBJ2-7; 7 bases line up with TRBD1. Germline-derived CDR1 and CDR2 are KGHSH and LQKENI. Trimming cost V 3 bases and J 0 bases; bases outside gene matches: 2. CDR3 length: 14 amino acids. CDR3 residues: CASSPGTDSYEQYF. CDR3 coding DNA: TGTGCCAGCTCACCTGGGACAGACTCCTACGAGCAGTACTTC.

The chain is built from TRBV5-1 and TRBJ1-6, with TRBD1 matching 8 bases. Germline values: CDR1 SGHRS, CDR2 YFSETQ. The J segment lost 10 bases and the V segment lost 2 bases, leaving 11 bases of the junction unmatched. The length of the CDR3 is 16 residues. In DNA form, the CDR3 reads TGCGCCAGCAGCTTTGGCCCGACAGGGGCGGGCTCACCCCTCCACTTT. Its protein product is CASSFGPTGAGSPLHF.

The genes are TRBV19 and TRBJ2-1; TRBD2 matches 7 bases. Looked up from germline, CDR1 is LNHDA and CDR2 is SQIVND (reference sequence). This CDR3 region has 15 residues. V dropped 1 base and J dropped 7; count of bases not matched to a gene: 7. The CDR3 DNA reads as TGTGCCAGTAGTATAGGTCTGGGGACTACGAATGAGCAGTTCTTC. This encodes CASSIGLGTTNEQFF. Full variable domain (outside the CDR3, taken from reference TRBV19 and TRBJ2-1): DGGITQSPKYLFRKEGQNVTLSCEQNLNHDAMYWYRQDPGQGLRLIYYSQIVNDFQKGDIAEGYSVSREKKESFPLTVTSAQKNPTAFYLCASSIGLGTTNEQFFGPGTRLTVL.

This clone was seen more than once but under ten times. The V call is TRBV6-8, the J call TRBJ1-5; no clear D gene. Germline-derived CDR1 and CDR2 are MNHGY and SAAAGT. This CDR3 has 16 amino acids. Between the trimmed V and J ends, which lost 5 bases and 2 bases, there was a span of 16 bases. The CDR3 sequence is CASSGVGVIGNQPQHF. The CDR3 DNA reads as TGTGCCAGCAGTGGGGTCGGAGTGATAGGCAATCAGCCCCAGCATTTT.

The chain employs TRBV19 and TRBJ2-6, with 8 bases aligning to TRBD1. J was trimmed by 3 bases and V by 6 bases; bases with no gene match: 19. Germline lookup yields CDR1 LNHDA and CDR2 SQIVND (reference sequence). The CDR3 covers 20 residues. The CDR3 coding sequence is TGTGCCAGTAGCCTGGCGGGGCTAGGACAGGGACCCGGTGGGGCCAACGTCCTGACTTTC. Residues: CASSLAGLGQGPGGANVLTF.

The V and J genes are TRBV29-1 and TRBJ2-5; TRBD1 aligns across 8 bases. CDR1 SQVTM and CDR2 ANQGSEA come from the germline V gene. This CDR3 is built from 13 residues. The J segment lost 7 bases and the V segment lost 6 bases, leaving 10 bases of the junction unmatched. CDR3 DNA: TGCAGCGTCCTCCGAGACAGGGGAGGGACCCAGTACTTC. Translated, it gives CSVLRDRGGTQYF.

This clone was observed a handful of times. The genes are TRBV18 and TRBJ1-4; tentative D call: TRBD1 (5 bases). CDR3 length: 16 residues. Per the germline V gene, CDR1 is KGHSH and CDR2 is LQKENI. Trimming pared 5 bases from V and 0 bases from J, leaving 13 bases between. Written as DNA, the CDR3 is TGTGCCAGCTCAGCCTCGGGACGTGCAACTAATGAAAAACTGTTTTTT. As protein: CASSASGRATNEKLFF.

By sample fraction, this clone is medium-sized. The chain carries TRBV11-3 and TRBJ1-1, with 9 bases matching TRBD1. V shed 3 bases, J shed 8 bases, and the junction held 7 bases outside the gene matches. Germline V gives CDR1 SGHNT, CDR2 YENEEA. This CDR3 has 14 residues. Here the CDR3 reads CASSLGQGSIEAFF. The CDR3 DNA reads TGTGCCAGCAGCTTGGGACAGGGCTCAATCGAAGCTTTCTTT.

This chain links TRBV9 with TRBJ2-7; the match to TRBD1 covers 8 bases. The trim removed 9 bases at V and 4 bases at J, leaving 6 bases unmatched. The CDR3 spans 12 residues. The germline gives CDR1 SGDLS, CDR2 YYNGEE. The CDR3 nucleotides read TGTGCCACCCGGGACAGGAAGTACGAGCAGTACTTC. Its translation: CATRDRKYEQYF. Based on the CDR3 plus reference TRBV9 and TRBJ2-7, the full variable domain is DSGVTQTPKHLITATGQRVTLRCSPRSGDLSVYWYQQSLDQGLQFLIQYYNGEERAKGNILERFSAQQFPDLHSELNLSSLELGDSALYFCATRDRKYEQYFGPGTRLTVT.

This clone was counted ten times or more. V gene TRBV1 combines with J gene TRBJ2-2; no DNA check was done on the table's D call, TRBD2. TRBV1 is reported as a pseudogene. The CDR3 extends over 15 amino acids. The CDR3 nucleotides read TGCGCCAGCAGCCAAGGGACTACTAACACCGGGGAGCTGTTTTTT. Translated, it gives CASSQGTTNTGELFF.

This clone was counted a few times. The rearrangement joins TRBV9 to TRBJ2-5, with TRBD2 matching over 8 bases. The CDR3 covers 15 residues. J lost 4 bases, V lost 3 bases, and 8 bases had no gene match. The germline V gene encodes CDR1 SGDLS and CDR2 YYNGEE. CDR3 loop: CASSGSSGMRETQYF. The CDR3, as DNA: TGTGCCAGCAGCGGAAGTAGCGGGATGAGAGAGACCCAGTACTTC.

This clone was counted between two and nine times. The chain joins TRBV2 to TRBJ2-5; D is uncertain. Germline V gives CDR1 SNHLY, CDR2 FYNNEI. Trimming took off 6 bases at V and 1 base at J, with 15 bases between the two ends. The CDR3 is 15 residues long. The CDR3 DNA is TGTGCCAGCAGCGTAGTACCTCGCCCCCAAGAGACCCAGTACTTC. Translating gives CASSVVPRPQETQYF.

The V and J genes are TRBV29-1 and TRBJ1-2; the D gene is possibly TRBD1 (6 bases). With 4 bases removed from V and 4 bases from J, the gap between germline ends came to 13 bases. The CDR3 has 13 amino acids. Germline V gene data show CDR1 as SQVTM and CDR2 as ANQGSEA. The CDR3 DNA sequence: TGCAGCGTTGGGGGGGCTGACTCCTATGGCTACACCTTC. Its protein is CSVGGADSYGYTF.

In this sample, this clone turned up a few times. The genes are TRBV6-8 and TRBJ1-5; D is unclear. The CDR3 loop spans 12 amino acids. The V and J ends lost 7 bases and 6 bases respectively, with 10 bases between them. The germline gives CDR1 MNHGY, CDR2 SAAAGT. The CDR3: CASTGFGQPQHF. DNA for the CDR3: TGTGCCAGCACCGGCTTCGGTCAGCCCCAGCATTTT.

The DNA of the CDR3 is TGTGCCAGCAGCCGAACAGGGGGCTCTGGAAACACCATATATTTT. It encodes CASSRTGGSGNTIYF. The chain recombines TRBV11-3 with TRBJ1-3; 8 nucleotides align to TRBD1. The germline V gene encodes CDR1 SGHNT and CDR2 YENEEA. There are 15 residues in the CDR3. The trim removed 5 bases at V and 0 bases at J, leaving 3 bases unmatched. Supplemented by reference TRBV11-3 and TRBJ1-3, the full variable domain reads EAGVVQSPRYKIIEKKQPVAFWCNPISGHNTLYWYLQNLGQGPELLIRYENEEAVDDSQLPKDRFSAERLKGVDSTLKIQPAELGDSAVYLCASSRTGGSGNTIYFGEGSWLTVV.